A single sample gave rise to the 11 T cell receptor beta chains below, sequenced in a study of shared clonotypes between healthy human individuals (dated by TCRdb to between 2020 and 2021). The protocol used for the library was the immunoSEQ multiplex PCR assay. TCRdb retrieved this table from immuneACCESS and kept in-frame rearrangements only. Not all clones are present; in checked studies, unresolved V genes account for under half, and no reason is known for the remainder. Recorded for this sample are under 2,500,000 clones; around 95% of them occurred a single time. More than 0.1% of the sample goes to the ten largest clones. The sequenced sample consisted of naive CD4+ T cells sorted from blood. The sample's cell subset or site, from its label and the paper: CD45RA+ positively selected. All receptors derive from a man between 18 and 35 years old in good health.

The chain carries TRBV9 and TRBJ2-7, with no clear D. There are 16 residues in the CDR3. Germline lookup yields CDR1 SGDLS and CDR2 YYNGEE. V was trimmed by 0 bases and J by 2 bases, leaving 15 bases between them. The CDR3 sequence is CASSVGSLVGTYEQYF. The CDR3 coding sequence is TGTGCCAGCAGCGTAGGGTCCCTAGTAGGGACCTACGAGCAGTACTTC.

The sample holds one count of this clone. This chain joins TRBV2 and TRBJ1-4; no clear D gene. Between the trimmed V and J ends, which lost 4 bases and 8 bases, there was a span of 11 bases. The CDR3 is 13 amino acids. Germline V CDR1 and CDR2: SNHLY, FYNNEI. The CDR3: CASSVGEGEKLFF. The CDR3 DNA reads TGTGCCAGCAGTGTTGGCGAGGGCGAAAAACTGTTTTTT.

V usage is TRBV7-9 and J usage is TRBJ2-1, with 12 bases aligning to TRBD2. Germline V gene data show CDR1 as SEHNR and CDR2 as FQNEAQ (reference sequence). V was clipped by 2 bases and J by 2 bases; unmatched bases: 4. The CDR3 is 17 amino acids. CDR3 residues: CASSLRPSGRAYNEQFF. CDR3 nucleotides: TGTGCCAGCAGCTTACGGCCTAGCGGGAGGGCCTACAATGAGCAGTTCTTC. Looking up the rest from reference TRBV7-9 and TRBJ2-1 gives the full variable domain: DTGVSQNPRHKITKRGQNVTFRCDPISEHNRLYWYRQTLGQGPEFLTYFQNEAQLEKSRLLSDRFSAERPKGSFSTLEIQRTEQGDSAMYLCASSLRPSGRAYNEQFFGPGTRLTVL.

This clone was counted only a few times. This chain joins TRBV10-3 and TRBJ1-5, with 7 bases that match TRBD1. Per germline, CDR1 ENHRY and CDR2 SYGVKD. The V segment lost 10 bases and the J segment 3 bases; nucleotides outside the gene matches: 9. This CDR3 spans 14 amino acids. The CDR3 region has the DNA TGTGCCACAAACCGGGACAGTGTCAATCAGCCCCAGCATTTT. It specifies CATNRDSVNQPQHF.

The gene calls are TRBV10-3 and TRBJ2-7, with D perhaps given as TRBD1 or TRBD2 (6 bases each). Trimming removed 2 bases at V and 4 bases at J, with 12 bases between. CDR1 is ENHRY and CDR2 is SYGVKD in the germline V gene. This CDR3 region has 14 residues. CDR3 sequence (DNA): TGTGCCATCAGTGAGGGAGGGGGTCCATACGAGCAGTACTTC. Translating it yields CAISEGGGPYEQYF.

V usage is TRBV2 and J usage is TRBJ2-5, with D perhaps TRBD2 (5 bases). This CDR3 region has 12 residues. V was shortened by 7 bases and J by 12 bases, with 18 bases between the two germline ends. The V gene's germline CDR1 is SNHLY and CDR2 FYNNEI. The CDR3 spells CASKADRSLEYF. CDR3 sequence (DNA): TGTGCCAGCAAAGCGGACCGCTCATTGGAGTACTTC.

This clone was seen only once. The gene calls are TRBV27 and TRBJ1-1; a weak D match, TRBD1 (6 bases). Germline lookup yields CDR1 MNHEY and CDR2 SMNVEV (reference sequence). V shed 5 bases and J shed 0 bases, with 10 bases lying between them. CDR3 length: 14 amino acids. The CDR3: CASSPRGLNTEAFF. CDR3 nucleotides: TGTGCCAGCAGTCCCAGGGGCCTGAACACTGAAGCTTTCTTT.

Concerning this clone: The same CDR3 is also encoded by other DNA sequences in this sample. This chain connects TRBV7-8 to TRBJ1-1, with D perhaps TRBD1 (6 bases). This CDR3 contains 13 residues. The V end lost 3 bases, the J end lost 5 bases, and 10 bases lay between the germline ends. Germline V gene data show CDR1 as SGHVS and CDR2 as FQNEAQ. CDR3 in DNA: TGTGCCAGCAGCTTGACAGGATTAACTGAAGCTTTCTTT. Translating gives CASSLTGLTEAFF.

This clone has only a few counts. The CDR3 region has the DNA TGCAGCGCTAGCCGGGACAGTACTGAAGCTTTCTTT. This translates into CSASRDSTEAFF. V usage is TRBV29-1 and J usage is TRBJ1-1; 7 bases line up with TRBD1. The CDR3 is made up of 12 amino acids. V gave up 7 bases and J gave up 5 bases; unmatched junction bases: 7. CDR1 SQVTM and CDR2 ANQGSEA come from the germline V gene.

The chain carries TRBV2 and TRBJ2-7; D possibly corresponds to TRBD1 (5 bases). CDR1 SNHLY and CDR2 FYNNEI come from the germline V gene. V was cut by 6 bases and J by 5 bases, with 11 bases left in between. CDR3 size: 12 residues. The chain's CDR3 is CASRADSNEQYF. Written as DNA, the CDR3 is TGTGCCAGCAGAGCCGACAGCAACGAGCAGTACTTC.

There are a few counts of this clone. The rearrangement links TRBV6-5 to TRBJ1-2; weak D call: TRBD1 (5 bases). Trimming left V 7 bases short and J 2 bases short, with 11 bases between. Germline-derived CDR1 and CDR2 are MNHEY and SVGAGI. This CDR3 has 13 amino acids. The DNA of the CDR3 is TGTGCCAGCACCTCCGGGGGGAACTATGGCTACACCTTC. Its protein product is CASTSGGNYGYTF.